This T cell receptor beta chain appears in the sequencing data of a study of T cells after yellow fever vaccination. A remark on this clonotype: The antigen is undetermined.

This CDR3 comprises 16 residues. In germline, CDR1 is LNHDA, CDR2 SQIVND (reference sequence). V gave up 4 bases and J gave up 3 bases; unmatched junction bases: 8. Template switching by 5'RACE produced TCR cDNA, adding a universal primer site and UMIs. MiXCR, run by TCRdb on the 5' RACE reads, gives a single entry per CDR3 protein. The table has around 360,000 distinct CDR3 sequences, around a tenth seen once. General study points: Detected again after the booster were most primary-vaccination clones, at 96% CD4 and about 90% CD8. Abundant contaminating clonotypes from the bulk population could appear in FACS-sorted repertoires.

The chain is built from TRBV19 and TRBJ1-5, with TRBD1 identical over 8 bases. The receptor was derived from a man aged 18 to 29 who received the YFV17D yellow fever vaccine. Sequencing used PBMCs, obtained on the day of the first yellow fever vaccination. The CDR3 sequence: CASSRSTGGNNQPQHF. The CDR3 coding sequence is TGTGCCAGTAGTAGATCTACAGGGGGAAACAATCAGCCCCAGCATTTT.